This TCR beta chain appears in the sequencing data of a study of T cell changes during pregnancy in multiple sclerosis. V dropped 6 bases and J dropped 6; count of bases not matched to a gene: 8. The germline V gene encodes CDR1 MDHEN and CDR2 SYDVKM. The CDR3 covers 16 residues. Produced via immunoSEQ multiplex PCR; TCRdb's table is partial and in-frame only. The data hold approximately 100,000 clones, with roughly nine tenths observed a single time. This chain uses TRBV28 with TRBJ2-7, with 16 bases identical to TRBD2. The sequence came from a female donor with multiple sclerosis, enrolled in a pregnancy study. Here the sequenced sample was peripheral blood, taken after pregnancy. The CDR3 region is CASRITGTSGRAEQYF. CDR3 coding DNA: TGTGCCAGCAGGATCACCGGGACTAGCGGGAGGGCCGAGCAGTACTTC. The full variable domain, in which reference TRBV28 and TRBJ2-7 provide the parts outside the CDR3, is DVKVTQSSRYLVKRTGEKVFLECVQDMDHENMFWYRQDPGLGLRLIYFSYDVKMKEKGDIPEGYSVSREKKERFSLILESASTNQTSMYLCASRITGTSGRAEQYFGPGTRLTVT.